This T cell receptor (beta chain) appears in the sequencing data of a study of cytomegalovirus exposure and HLA in healthy donors. General study findings and limits: Owing to their indistinguishability, certain V segments, notably TRBV6-2 and TRBV6-3, were excluded. As a later analysis revealed, the rate of TCR association differed by HLA locus, with DRB1 most and HLA-C fewest. About 87% or about 30% of the time was how often most TCR beta V segments were productive, according to an earlier analysis. Associated with cytomegalovirus, according to the listing, were about 160 TCR beta chains.

The PCR used 60 Vbeta and 13 Jbeta primers. The data were produced by immunoSEQ multiplex PCR, yet TCRdb's version contains in-frame clones alone and is incomplete. Of roughly 110,000 clones in the sample, around 82% were seen once. In regard to this clone: What it binds is not known.

This CDR3 spans 14 amino acids. Germline V gene data show CDR1 as MDHEN and CDR2 as SYDVKM. V lost 1 base and J lost 9, with 10 bases in between. The receptor was derived from a man aged 50 or older in good health and CMV-seronegative. Sequencing was carried out using PBMCs. J is TRBJ1-6 and V is TRBV28; a possible D gene is TRBD1 (5 bases). The CDR3 nucleotides are TGTGCCAGCAGTTTATCTGCAGGGATTTCACCCCTCCACTTT. Amino acids: CASSLSAGISPLHF.